The clone carrying this T cell receptor beta chain was picked up a small number of times. These data belong to a study of blood T cell repertoires in COVID-19. Profiling relied on immunoSEQ multiplex PCR, and the TCRdb table lists in-frame clones only, not all of them. The profile covers roughly 140,000 clones, with more than 75% appearing a single time and roughly 4.7% taken by the ten largest. Germline V gene data show CDR1 as LGHDT and CDR2 as YNNKEL (reference sequence). CDR3 length: 14 residues. J lost 8 bases, V lost 3 bases, and 0 bases had no gene match. What was sequenced was peripheral blood. This chain uses TRBV3-1 (or the pseudogene TRBV3-2) with TRBJ1-6; 11 bases are a match to TRBD1. The sequence came from a woman between 50 and 59 years old with acute or convalescent COVID-19. The CDR3 here is CASSQDRGHSPLHF. The CDR3 DNA reads TGTGCCAGCAGCCAGGACAGGGGGCATTCACCCCTCCACTTT.